One and the same sample provided the 2 T cell receptor beta chains below, sequenced in a study of tumor-infiltrating lymphocytes in primary liver carcinoma. Both RNA and DNA were isolated together from around 20-30 mg of bulk tissue that had not been sorted. With a constant-region primer, TCR beta cDNA was made from 450 to 650 ng of total RNA. Investigators got TCR beta libraries out of three nested multiplex PCR rounds, done with slightly modified ARM-PCR. Two initial PCR rounds of about 9 cycles each paired TRBV1-TRBV30 forward primers with a C-beta reverse primer. TCRdb used MiXCR to reprocess the multiplex PCR reads, holding one entry per CDR3 protein. The profile shows 100,000 to 150,000 distinct CDR3 sequences, around two thirds of them singletons. The sequencing sample was made of liver tumor tissue from sampling region 1. The subset: tumor region T1, superior pole. These receptors all stem from an older woman with primary liver carcinoma and hepatitis B virus infection.

About this clonotype itself: Just one base apart from a much larger clone, this may be a read error. The chain joins TRBV14 to TRBJ2-5; TRBD2 matches at 8 bases. This CDR3 is 14 amino acids long. Trimming at V came to 4 bases and at J to 9 bases, leaving 10 bases not matched to a gene. Germline CDR1 is SGHDN and CDR2 is FVKESK. The CDR3: CASSRDTAREAQYF. CDR3 DNA sequence: TGTGCCAGCAGCCGGGATACAGCGCGGGAGGCCCAGTACTTC.

About this clonotype itself: A read error may explain this, as a much larger clone is one base away. A read error is likely, as this CDR3 ends without the conserved phenylalanine or tryptophan. The chain joins TRBV12-3 or TRBV12-4 to TRBJ1-2; TRBD1 matches 8 bases. V trimming: 7 bases; J trimming: 4 bases; junction bases outside the gene matches: 8. This CDR3 is 14 amino acids long. CDR3 nucleotide sequence: TGTGCCAGCACCCCCTCAGGGGGCAGCTATGGCTACACCTCC. It codes for CASTPSGGSYGYTS.